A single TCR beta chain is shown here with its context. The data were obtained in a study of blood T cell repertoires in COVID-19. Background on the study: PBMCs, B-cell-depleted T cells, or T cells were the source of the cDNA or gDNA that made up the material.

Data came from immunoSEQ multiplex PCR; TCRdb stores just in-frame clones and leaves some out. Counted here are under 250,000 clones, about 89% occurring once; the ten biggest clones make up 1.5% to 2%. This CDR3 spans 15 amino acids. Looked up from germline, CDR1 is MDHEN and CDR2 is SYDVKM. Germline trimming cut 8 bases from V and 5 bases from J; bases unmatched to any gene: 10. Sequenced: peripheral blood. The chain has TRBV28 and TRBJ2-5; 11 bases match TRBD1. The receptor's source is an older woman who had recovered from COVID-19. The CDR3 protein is CASRGTGGVWETQYF. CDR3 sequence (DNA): TGTGCCAGCCGAGGGACAGGGGGTGTGTGGGAGACCCAGTACTTC.